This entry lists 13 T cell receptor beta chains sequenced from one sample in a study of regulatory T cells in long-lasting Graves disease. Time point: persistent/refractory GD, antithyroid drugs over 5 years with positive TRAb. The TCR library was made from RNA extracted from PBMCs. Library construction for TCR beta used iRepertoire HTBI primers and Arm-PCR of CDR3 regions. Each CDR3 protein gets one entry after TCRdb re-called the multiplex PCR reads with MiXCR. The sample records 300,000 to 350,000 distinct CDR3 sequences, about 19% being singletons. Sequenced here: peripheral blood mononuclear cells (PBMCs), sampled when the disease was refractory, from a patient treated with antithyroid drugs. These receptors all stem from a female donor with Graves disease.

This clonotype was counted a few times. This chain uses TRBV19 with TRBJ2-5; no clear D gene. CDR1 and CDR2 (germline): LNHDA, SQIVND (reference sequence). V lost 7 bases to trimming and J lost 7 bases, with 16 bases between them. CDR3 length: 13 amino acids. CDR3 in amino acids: CASKSFVFGTQYF. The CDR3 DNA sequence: TGTGCCAGTAAAAGTTTTGTTTTCGGGACCCAGTACTTC.

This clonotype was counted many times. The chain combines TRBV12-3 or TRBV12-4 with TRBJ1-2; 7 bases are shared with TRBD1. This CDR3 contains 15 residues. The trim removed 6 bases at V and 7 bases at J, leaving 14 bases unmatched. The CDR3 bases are TGTGCCAGCAGACTGACAGGGTACGGCGTGGGTGGCTACACCTTC. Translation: CASRLTGYGVGGYTF.

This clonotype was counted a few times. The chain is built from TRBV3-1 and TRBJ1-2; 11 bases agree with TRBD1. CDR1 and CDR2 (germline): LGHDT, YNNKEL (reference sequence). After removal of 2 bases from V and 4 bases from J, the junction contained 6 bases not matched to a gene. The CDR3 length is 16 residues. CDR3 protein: CASSQRDRGYGYGYTF. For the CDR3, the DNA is TGTGCCAGCAGCCAACGGGACAGGGGGTATGGCTATGGCTACACCTTC.

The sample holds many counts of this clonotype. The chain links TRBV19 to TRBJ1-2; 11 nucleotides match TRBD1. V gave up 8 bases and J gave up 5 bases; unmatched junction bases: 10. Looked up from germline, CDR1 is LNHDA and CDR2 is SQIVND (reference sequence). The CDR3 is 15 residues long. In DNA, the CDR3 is TGTGCCAGTGGCTTGGACAGGGGGCTGGGTTATGGCTACACCTTC. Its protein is CASGLDRGLGYGYTF.

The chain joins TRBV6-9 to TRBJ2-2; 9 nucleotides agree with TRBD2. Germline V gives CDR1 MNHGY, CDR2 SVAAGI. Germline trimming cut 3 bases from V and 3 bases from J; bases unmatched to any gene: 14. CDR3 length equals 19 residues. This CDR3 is CASSYSLAGGTRYTGELFF. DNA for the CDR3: TGTGCCAGCAGTTACTCTTTGGCGGGAGGGACGCGTTACACCGGGGAGCTGTTTTTT.

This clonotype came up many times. CDR3 sequence: CASSPLTESEKLFF. The CDR3, as DNA: TGTGCCAGCAGCCCCCTCACGGAGAGCGAAAAACTGTTTTTT. V is TRBV27 and J is TRBJ1-4, with no clear D. The CDR3 loop spans 14 amino acids. CDR1 and CDR2 from the germline V gene are MNHEY and SMNVEV (reference sequence). Trimming pared 6 bases from V and 8 bases from J, leaving 16 bases between.

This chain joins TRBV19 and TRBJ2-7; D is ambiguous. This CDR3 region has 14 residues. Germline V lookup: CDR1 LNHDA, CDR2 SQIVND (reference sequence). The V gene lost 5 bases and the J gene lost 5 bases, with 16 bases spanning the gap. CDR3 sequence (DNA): TGTGCCAGTAGTCTTGGGATTGGGCTCCACGAGCAGTACTTC. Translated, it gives CASSLGIGLHEQYF.

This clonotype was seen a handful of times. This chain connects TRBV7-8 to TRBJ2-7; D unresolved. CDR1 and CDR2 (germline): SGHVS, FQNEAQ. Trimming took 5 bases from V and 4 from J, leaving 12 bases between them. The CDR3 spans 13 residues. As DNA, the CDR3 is TGTGCCAGCAGCGCCGACCCCCCTTACGAGCAGTACTTC. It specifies CASSADPPYEQYF.

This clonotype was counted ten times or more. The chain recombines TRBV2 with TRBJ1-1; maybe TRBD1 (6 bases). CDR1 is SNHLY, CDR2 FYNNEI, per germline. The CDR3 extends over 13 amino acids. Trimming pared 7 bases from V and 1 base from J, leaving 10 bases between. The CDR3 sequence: CASIRQENTEAFF. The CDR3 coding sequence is TGTGCCAGCATTCGACAGGAGAACACTGAAGCTTTCTTT.

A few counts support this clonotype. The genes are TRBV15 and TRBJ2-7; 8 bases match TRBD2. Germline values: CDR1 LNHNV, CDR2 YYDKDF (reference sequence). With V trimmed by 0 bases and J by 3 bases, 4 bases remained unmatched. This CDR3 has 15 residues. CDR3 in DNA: TGTGCCACCAGCAGAGAACGGGGGGGGGTCTACGAGCAGTACTTC. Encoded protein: CATSRERGGVYEQYF. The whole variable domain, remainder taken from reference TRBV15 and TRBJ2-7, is DAMVIQNPRYQVTQFGKPVTLSCSQTLNHNVMYWYQQKSSQAPKLLFHYYDKDFNNEADTPDNFQSRRPNTSFCFLDIRSPGLGDTAMYLCATSRERGGVYEQYFGPGTRLTVT.

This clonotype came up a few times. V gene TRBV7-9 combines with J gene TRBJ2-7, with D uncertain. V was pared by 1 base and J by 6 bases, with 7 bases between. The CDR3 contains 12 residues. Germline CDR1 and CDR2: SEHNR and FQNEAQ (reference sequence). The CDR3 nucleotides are TGTGCCAGCAGCTTAGGATCTCTCGAGCAGTACTTC. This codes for CASSLGSLEQYF.

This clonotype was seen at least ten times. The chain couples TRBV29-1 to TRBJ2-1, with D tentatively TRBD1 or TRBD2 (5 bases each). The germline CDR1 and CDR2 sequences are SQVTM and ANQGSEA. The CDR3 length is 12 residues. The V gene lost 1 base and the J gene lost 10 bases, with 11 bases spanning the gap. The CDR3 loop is CSVEGKGREQFF. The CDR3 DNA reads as TGCAGCGTTGAAGGTAAGGGACGAGAGCAGTTCTTC.

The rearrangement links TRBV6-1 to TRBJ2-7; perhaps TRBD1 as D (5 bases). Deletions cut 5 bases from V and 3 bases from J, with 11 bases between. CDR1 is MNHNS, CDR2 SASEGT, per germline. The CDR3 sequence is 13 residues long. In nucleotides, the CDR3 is TGTGCCAGCAGTACACGACAGTTCTACGAGCAGTACTTC. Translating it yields CASSTRQFYEQYF.